The 18 T cell receptor beta chains below were found in one sample sequenced in a study of blood T cell repertoires in COVID-19. Assay used: immunoSEQ multiplex PCR; TCRdb lists only in-frame clones, some missing. The profile covers some 210,000 clones, with just over 90% appearing a single time and roughly 1.2% taken by the ten largest. Sequencing was carried out using peripheral blood. The receptors come from a man aged 25-45 years with acute or convalescent COVID-19.

This clone was detected only once. V usage is TRBV29-1 and J usage is TRBJ2-1, with TRBD2 as a possible D gene (5 bases). The germline V and J ends were trimmed by 2 bases and 10 bases, with 15 bases remaining between them. The germline V gene has CDR1 SQVTM and CDR2 ANQGSEA. The CDR3 is 13 amino acids. This chain's CDR3 is CSVEKQEGLEQFF. In DNA form, the CDR3 reads TGCAGCGTTGAAAAGCAGGAAGGACTCGAGCAGTTCTTC.

This chain joins TRBV30 and TRBJ1-2; 10 bases match TRBD1. The germline CDR1 and CDR2 sequences are GTSNPN and SVGIG (reference sequence). This CDR3 is built from 13 residues. With 2 bases clipped from V and 8 bases from J, the junction kept 5 bases outside the gene matches. CDR3 amino acids: CAWSPDRGLGYTF. The CDR3 region has the DNA TGTGCCTGGAGTCCTGACAGGGGGCTAGGCTACACCTTC.

The gene calls are TRBV19 and TRBJ2-3; tentative D call: TRBD2 (6 bases). From germline, CDR1 is LNHDA and CDR2 SQIVND (reference sequence). The CDR3 consists of 12 residues. With 0 bases removed from V and 10 bases from J, the gap between germline ends came to 8 bases. The CDR3 bases are TGTGCCAGTAGTATAGAGGAGGGGCCGCAGTATTTT. Protein: CASSIEEGPQYF.

The chain joins TRBV7-9 to TRBJ1-5, with a tentative D call TRBD1 (6 bases). Trimming stripped 5 bases from V and 5 bases from J, with 10 bases between. This CDR3 comprises 13 residues. Germline V lookup: CDR1 SEHNR, CDR2 FQNEAQ (reference sequence). CDR3 coding DNA: TGTGCCAGCAGCCTGACAGGTTATCAGCCCCAGCATTTT. Amino acid sequence: CASSLTGYQPQHF.

V gene TRBV6-5 combines with J gene TRBJ1-6, with D uncertain. V shed 2 bases and J shed 10 bases, with 15 bases lying between them. The CDR3 totals 15 residues. Germline CDR1 is MNHEY and CDR2 is SVGAGI. The CDR3 region has the DNA TGTGCCAGCAGTTACGAAACCTCTCAGTTATCACCCCTCCACTTT. Residues: CASSYETSQLSPLHF.

In the case of this clone: One base away lies a much larger clone, so this may be a sequencing read error. The chain is built from TRBV5-1 and TRBJ2-2; D remains ambiguous. CDR3 size: 13 residues. The V gene lost 0 bases and the J gene lost 4 bases, with 4 bases spanning the gap. Per germline, CDR1 SGHRS and CDR2 YFSETQ. CDR3 coding DNA: TGCGCCAGCAGCTTGGCGGTCACCGGGGAGCTGTTTTTT. This encodes CASSLAVTGELFF.

The V and J genes are TRBV24-1 and TRBJ2-3, with D possibly being TRBD1 (6 bases). The CDR3 length is 16 residues. V was clipped by 2 bases and J by 0 bases, with 11 bases between them. CDR1 and CDR2 (germline): KGHDR, SFDVKD. CDR3 coding DNA: TGTGCCACCAGTGATTACGGGACACCTAGCACAGATACGCAGTATTTT. This codes for CATSDYGTPSTDTQYF.

The chain is built from TRBV19 and TRBJ1-2, with 7 nucleotides matching TRBD1. V was clipped by 5 bases and J by 0 bases; unmatched bases: 6. The CDR3 contains 15 residues. Germline V gene data show CDR1 as LNHDA and CDR2 as SQIVND (reference sequence). CDR3 nucleotides: TGTGCCAGTAGTCGGGACAGCGCGTCTAACTATGGCTACACCTTC. Its translation is CASSRDSASNYGYTF.

The J gene is TRBJ1-1, the V gene TRBV30, with TRBD1 matching 7 bases. V lost 4 bases to trimming and J lost 2 bases; unmatched junction nucleotides: 7. The V gene's germline CDR1 is GTSNPN and CDR2 SVGIG (reference sequence). The CDR3 is made up of 14 amino acids. CDR3 DNA sequence: TGTGCCTGGAAAGGGGACAGCCATAACACTGAAGCTTTCTTT. It codes for CAWKGDSHNTEAFF.

The V gene is TRBV11-3, the J gene TRBJ2-3; TRBD2 aligns across 9 bases. This CDR3 is built from 16 residues. CDR1 is SGHNT, CDR2 YENEEA, per germline. Trimming at V came to 5 bases and at J to 0 bases, leaving 6 bases not matched to a gene. CDR3 sequence (DNA): TGTGCCAGCAGCCCAGGGACTAGCATTAGCACAGATACGCAGTATTTT. Translation gives CASSPGTSISTDTQYF.

V is TRBV3-1 (or the pseudogene TRBV3-2) and J is TRBJ1-1, with D perhaps TRBD1 (5 bases). The germline gives CDR1 LGHDT, CDR2 YNNKEL (reference sequence). The CDR3 spans 14 residues. V lost 4 bases and J 1 base, leaving 10 bases between the germline ends. The CDR3 sequence: CASSPLGQNTEAFF. Here the CDR3 DNA reads TGTGCCAGCAGCCCACTGGGGCAGAACACTGAAGCTTTCTTT.

V is TRBV6-5 and J is TRBJ1-2; tentative D call: TRBD1 (6 bases). The CDR3 has 16 amino acids. Germline CDR1 is MNHEY and CDR2 is SVGAGI. V lost 2 bases to trimming and J lost 2 bases, with 15 bases between them. This CDR3 reads CASSYNWMQGNYGYTF. CDR3 bases: TGTGCCAGCAGTTACAATTGGATGCAGGGGAACTATGGCTACACCTTC.

This clone was counted between two and nine times. The chain joins TRBV28 to TRBJ2-1; TRBD1 aligns across 8 bases. CDR3 length equals 15 residues. Germline values: CDR1 MDHEN, CDR2 SYDVKM. Trimming at V came to 11 bases and at J to 1 base, leaving 10 bases not matched to a gene. This CDR3 reads CACKDRVGSYNEQFF. The CDR3 DNA follows: TGTGCCTGTAAGGACAGGGTTGGGTCCTACAATGAGCAGTTCTTC. The full variable domain, rest sourced from reference TRBV28 and TRBJ2-1, is DVKVTQSSRYLVKRTGEKVFLECVQDMDHENMFWYRQDPGLGLRLIYFSYDVKMKEKGDIPEGYSVSREKKERFSLILESASTNQTSMYLCACKDRVGSYNEQFFGPGTRLTVL.

V is TRBV19 and J is TRBJ2-5; 9 bases match TRBD1. This CDR3 spans 14 amino acids. Germline lookup yields CDR1 LNHDA and CDR2 SQIVND (reference sequence). With V trimmed by 6 bases and J by 8 bases, 10 bases remained unmatched. This CDR3 is CASSMGQGLETQYF. CDR3 coding DNA: TGTGCCAGTAGCATGGGACAGGGTTTGGAAACCCAGTACTTC.

Points on this clone: Distinct nucleotide sequences in the sample also encode this CDR3. This chain links TRBV19 with TRBJ1-5, with a possible D match to TRBD1 (5 bases). The germline V gene encodes CDR1 LNHDA and CDR2 SQIVND (reference sequence). Trimming stripped 1 base from V and 2 bases from J, with 12 bases between. The CDR3 is 16 amino acids. The CDR3 spells CASSIVQGAGNQPQHF. CDR3 nucleotides: TGTGCCAGTAGTATAGTCCAGGGCGCGGGCAATCAGCCCCAGCATTTT.

Here the CDR3 DNA reads TGTGCCAGCTCACCAGCGCAGACTTATCAGCCCCAGCATTTT. Amino acids: CASSPAQTYQPQHF. V and J are TRBV18 and TRBJ1-5; D is unclear. Germline loops: CDR1 KGHSH, CDR2 LQKENI. The V gene lost 2 bases and the J gene lost 5 bases, with 10 bases spanning the gap. This CDR3 is built from 14 residues.

The table lists this clone with a few counts. The gene calls are TRBV7-9 and TRBJ2-1, with TRBD2 matching over 7 bases. The CDR3 contains 15 residues. Losses at the gene ends were 4 bases for V and 8 bases for J; bases not matched to a gene: 11. Germline V gene data show CDR1 as SEHNR and CDR2 as FQNEAQ (reference sequence). Written as DNA, the CDR3 is TGTGCCAGCAGCTCAACCGGCGGGAGTCGCTATGAGCAGTTCTTC. Translation: CASSSTGGSRYEQFF.

The chain joins TRBV28 to TRBJ2-7; 7 bases agree with TRBD2. Germline CDR1 and CDR2: MDHEN and SYDVKM. Losses at the gene ends were 6 bases for V and 3 bases for J; bases not matched to a gene: 5. This CDR3 is built from 13 residues. The CDR3 bases are TGTGCCAGCAGGGGGGGGTCGGGCTACGAGCAGTACTTC. Translation gives CASRGGSGYEQYF.